The 10 T cell receptor beta chains presented below share a single source sample, sequenced in a study of control samples from healthy donors and cancer patients. TCRdb's copy holds only in-frame clones and misses some; the assay was immunoSEQ multiplex PCR. The repertoire holds over 150,000 clones, nearly 96% seen once, with approximately 1% in the top ten. Sequencing was performed on blood. The receptors shown here come from a woman aged 25-40 years in good health.

The V gene is TRBV3-1 (or the pseudogene TRBV3-2), the J gene TRBJ1-1; D is unclear. This CDR3 is 13 amino acids long. Germline assignment: CDR1 LGHDT and CDR2 YNNKEL (reference sequence). V shed 1 base and J shed 5 bases, with 8 bases lying between them. The chain's CDR3 is CASSQVRVTEAFF. For the CDR3, the DNA is TGTGCCAGCAGCCAAGTAAGGGTTACTGAAGCTTTCTTT.

The DNA of the CDR3 is TGTGCCAGTAGTATAGATCAAGGACAGGGGGCCGCGGCTTTCTTT. Translation gives CASSIDQGQGAAAFF. The chain joins TRBV19 to TRBJ1-1; 11 bases agree with TRBD1. The germline V gene has CDR1 LNHDA and CDR2 SQIVND (reference sequence). With V trimmed by 0 bases and J by 11 bases, 8 bases remained unmatched. The CDR3 length is 15 residues.

The CDR3 coding sequence is TGTGCCAGCAGTTTCCCACAGCTGAGCTATGGCTACACCTTC. Translation gives CASSFPQLSYGYTF. The chain has TRBV28 and TRBJ1-2; D not resolved. V was cut by 3 bases and J by 4 bases, with 12 bases left in between. The CDR3 has 14 residues. CDR1 is MDHEN and CDR2 is SYDVKM in the germline V gene.

The chain has TRBV7-3 and TRBJ2-2; the match to TRBD2 covers 12 bases. Germline trimming cut 4 bases from V and 8 bases from J; bases unmatched to any gene: 8. Per the germline V gene, CDR1 is SGHTA and CDR2 is FQGTGA. There are 16 residues in the CDR3. The chain's CDR3 is CASSSPSGRASGELFF. The CDR3 coding sequence is TGTGCCAGCAGCTCCCCTAGCGGGAGGGCCTCTGGGGAGCTGTTTTTT. Full variable domain (missing parts from reference TRBV7-3 and TRBJ2-2): GAGVSQTPSNKVTEKGKYVELRCDPISGHTALYWYRQSLGQGPEFLIYFQGTGAADDSGLPNDRFFAVRPEGSVSTLKIQRTERGDSAVYLCASSSPSGRASGELFFGEGSRLTVL.

The V call is TRBV29-1, the J call TRBJ1-1; 7 bases match TRBD1. The J segment lost 3 bases and the V segment lost 5 bases, leaving 12 bases of the junction unmatched. Germline assignment: CDR1 SQVTM and CDR2 ANQGSEA. The CDR3 contains 15 residues. CDR3 region: CSVPQVRGLYTEAFF. DNA of the CDR3: TGCAGCGTTCCCCAGGTGAGGGGGCTCTACACTGAAGCTTTCTTT. Full variable domain (missing parts from reference TRBV29-1 and TRBJ1-1): SAVISQKPSRDICQRGTSLTIQCQVDSQVTMMFWYRQQPGQSLTLIATANQGSEATYESGFVIDKFPISRPNLTFSTLTVSNMSPEDSSIYLCSVPQVRGLYTEAFFGQGTRLTVV.

The rearrangement uses TRBV19 and TRBJ2-6, with D perhaps TRBD1 (6 bases). Germline V CDR1 and CDR2: LNHDA, SQIVND (reference sequence). Trimming pared 4 bases from V and 0 bases from J, leaving 13 bases between. The CDR3 length is 17 residues. Written as DNA, the CDR3 is TGTGCCAGTAGTACCCGAGACAGGACCTCTGGGGCCAACGTCCTGACTTTC. This sequence encodes CASSTRDRTSGANVLTF.

V usage is TRBV5-1 and J usage is TRBJ2-7; D tentatively reads TRBD1 or TRBD2 (5 bases each). The CDR3 runs 14 residues. The germline gives CDR1 SGHRS, CDR2 YFSETQ. V gave up 3 bases and J gave up 4 bases, with 14 bases separating them. The DNA for the CDR3 is TGCGCCAGCAGCTCCCCAGAGGGACCTTACGAGCAGTACTTC. It codes for CASSSPEGPYEQYF.

This clone has a single count. The chain has TRBV6-6 and TRBJ1-4, with a possible D match to TRBD1 (6 bases). Between the trimmed V and J ends, which lost 3 bases and 8 bases, there was a span of 13 bases. This CDR3 has 14 residues. In germline, CDR1 is MNHNY, CDR2 SVGAGI (reference sequence). This CDR3 is CASSYIGGQEKLFF. The CDR3 DNA reads as TGTGCCAGCAGTTATATCGGGGGGCAAGAAAAACTGTTTTTT.

CDR3 sequence: CASSVLGTGNSYEQYF. CDR3 sequence (DNA): TGTGCCAGCAGCGTTCTGGGGACAGGGAATTCCTACGAGCAGTACTTC. V gene TRBV5-5 combines with J gene TRBJ2-7, with 9 bases lining up with TRBD1. Germline CDR1 is SGHKS and CDR2 is YYEKEE (reference sequence). This CDR3 is built from 16 residues. Trimming took 4 bases from V and 1 from J; bases not matched to a gene: 9.

The chain employs TRBV5-6 and TRBJ2-5, with TRBD1 identical over 9 bases. Trimming at V came to 4 bases and at J to 5 bases, leaving 6 bases not matched to a gene. The CDR3 is 14 residues long. Germline assignment: CDR1 SGHDT and CDR2 YYEEEE. The CDR3 DNA is TGTGCCAGCAGCCTGGGACAGGGATGGGAGACCCAGTACTTC. As protein: CASSLGQGWETQYF.